This T cell receptor (beta chain) was captured by sequencing in a study of T cell changes during pregnancy in multiple sclerosis. Clones were read by immunoSEQ multiplex PCR, and TCRdb kept only the in-frame ones, dropping some. Altogether roughly 93,000 clones are present, under 95% being singletons, with the ten largest covering 0.8% to 0.95%. This CDR3 spans 12 amino acids. Deletions cut 3 bases from V and 5 bases from J, with 9 bases between. In germline, CDR1 is SGHRS, CDR2 YFSETQ. The receptor's source is a female donor with multiple sclerosis, enrolled in a pregnancy study. The V gene is TRBV5-1, the J gene TRBJ2-7; D might be TRBD1 (6 bases). The source material was peripheral blood, sampled before pregnancy. CDR3 in DNA: TGCGCCAGCAGCTGGACAGCTGACGAGCAGTACTTC. Residues: CASSWTADEQYF.